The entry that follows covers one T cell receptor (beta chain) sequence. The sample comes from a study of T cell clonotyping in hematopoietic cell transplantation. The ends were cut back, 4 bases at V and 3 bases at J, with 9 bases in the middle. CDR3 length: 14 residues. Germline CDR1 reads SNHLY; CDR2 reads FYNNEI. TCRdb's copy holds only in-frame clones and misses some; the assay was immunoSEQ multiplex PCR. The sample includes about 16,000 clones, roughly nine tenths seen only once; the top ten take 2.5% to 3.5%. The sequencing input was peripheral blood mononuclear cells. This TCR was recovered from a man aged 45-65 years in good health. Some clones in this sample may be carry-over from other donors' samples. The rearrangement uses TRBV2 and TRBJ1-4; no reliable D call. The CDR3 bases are TGTGCCAGCAGTGTGTTGTTAGCTAATGAAAAACTGTTTTTT. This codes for CASSVLLANEKLFF.